Below, 6 T cell receptor beta chains from the same sample are listed, as sequenced in a study of blood T cells in healthy people across ages. Using a J-beta primer mix together with a sample-barcoded 5' primer, a second PCR was run for roughly 6 to 12 cycles. TCRdb itself ran the 5' RACE reads through MiXCR, one entry per CDR3 protein. The sample contains roughly 1,000,000 distinct CDR3 sequences, less than 25% of which appear only once. The sample also formed part of further work on T cells of mothers and their children.

The source material was blood. Receptor source: a girl aged 2 to 10 in good health.

The chain uses TRBV9 and TRBJ2-3; possibly TRBD1 for D (6 bases). V gave up 0 bases and J gave up 7 bases, with 12 bases separating them. The CDR3 spans 14 residues. In germline, CDR1 is SGDLS, CDR2 YYNGEE. The CDR3 region is CASSVGTAENTQYF. CDR3 DNA: TGTGCCAGCAGCGTAGGGACAGCCGAGAATACGCAGTATTTT.

The chain uses TRBV2 and TRBJ2-1, with no clear D. The J call may be in error: the DNA end matches TRBJ2-7 better. CDR1 SNHLY and CDR2 FYNNEI come from the germline V gene. The CDR3 length is 14 residues. The CDR3 DNA reads as TGTGCCAGCTCCCCCTGGGATGGGGTTCCCGAGCAGTACTTC. Translated: CASSPWDGVPEQYF.

This clonotype came up a few times. The chain joins TRBV14 to TRBJ2-4, with no clear D. V was clipped by 4 bases and J by 0 bases, with 4 bases between them. The CDR3 covers 13 residues. Germline assignment: CDR1 SGHDN and CDR2 FVKESK. The CDR3 protein is CASSLQAKNIQYF. The DNA for the CDR3 is TGTGCCAGCAGCCTTCAAGCCAAAAACATTCAGTACTTC.

On this clonotype itself: This likely comes from a read error, as the CDR3 has no conserved phenylalanine or tryptophan at its end. The chain recombines TRBV3-1 with TRBJ2-7; D gene uncertain. Deletions cut 1 base from V and 3 bases from J, with 4 bases between. The CDR3 is 12 residues long. Germline CDR1 reads LGHDT; CDR2 reads YNNKEL (reference sequence). In DNA form, the CDR3 reads TGTGCCAGCAGCCAAGGGGACTACGAGCAGTACTCC. Its protein product is CASSQGDYEQYS.

The chain joins TRBV10-3 to TRBJ1-2; D unclear. Trimming removed 0 bases at V and 1 base at J, with 6 bases between. This CDR3 region has 14 residues. Germline CDR1 and CDR2: ENHRY and SYGVKD. The CDR3, as DNA: TGTGCCATCAGTGAGTCCCAGATTAACTATGGCTACACCTTC. It codes for CAISESQINYGYTF.

This CDR3 is CATRGVTSLNTGELFF. As DNA, the CDR3 is TGTGCCACCAGGGGTGTGACTAGCCTGAACACCGGGGAGCTGTTTTTT. V usage is TRBV15 and J usage is TRBJ2-2; 7 nucleotides line up with TRBD2. V lost 6 bases and J lost 1; bases outside the gene matches: 8. This CDR3 region has 16 residues. Germline loops: CDR1 LNHNV, CDR2 YYDKDF (reference sequence).